Here is one T cell receptor (beta chain) with its context. No cognate antigen has been identified for it. Base qualities are missing; no much larger clone stands one base away. Measured from the cysteine to the phenylalanine, the CDR3 is 14 residues long. The sequence is cut down to CDR3 DNA, 42 bases in frame from base 1. V gives up 7 bases and J gives up 0 bases, and the segment between their germline ends measures 12 bases. CDR1 MNHEY and CDR2 SVGAGI were looked up in the germline V gene. Whole blood was collected in K2EDTA tubes by collaborating institutions according to the institutions' own protocols. For TCRbeta analysis, collaborator samples were shipped as frozen whole blood, as isolated PBMCs, or as DNA extracted from either sample type. The immunoSEQ Assay, a bias-controlled multiplex PCR, was used to amplify TCRbeta CDR3 regions from genomic DNA. On the study's bioinformatics: Nucleated cell counts per sample were estimated from amplification of reference gene primers within the assay. To quantify the absolute abundance of each unique TCRbeta CDR3 rearrangement, sequence reads were collapsed and filtered. Productive Simpson clonality was computed per sample as the square root of Simpson's diversity index over productive rearrangements. Held by TCRdb, this immuneACCESS table contains in-frame sequences only and omits some clones. Under half of the omission traces to an unresolved V gene where checked; the cause of the rest is unknown. From that table come the V and J calls and clone size; the DNA was used to work out D and trimming. The sample data list fewer than 250,000 clones, and 70% to 90% of these were observed just once. Around 0.97% of the sample lies in the top ten.

The data were obtained in a study of blood T cell repertoires in COVID-19 (dated by TCRdb to about 2020). Broadly, across the study: Samples covering the acute and convalescent phases of COVID-19 were provided by collaborators in the United States, Italy and Spain. The material from the prospective study consisted of cDNA or gDNA derived from T cells, B-cell-depleted T cells, or PBMCs. The dataset comprised deeply sampled blood TCRbeta repertoires from subjects exposed to, actively infected with, or recovered from COVID-19. The repertoires were made available in a free public database intended to serve as a resource for research on the immune response to SARS-CoV-2. Samples came from the ongoing ImmuneRACE study (first 160 participants) plus 1,254 subjects from 6 global collaborators. Nearly every sample came with metadata listing a de-identified subject ID, COVID-19 status, age in years and sex. Where available, HLA class I and class II types were taken from metadata supplied by the sample provider and were not determined by assay-based typing.

On the study overall, not on this receptor specifically: How much clinical and demographic metadata was included differed by source and by participant, and the metadata was provided uncurated.

The clonotype comes from a man in his forties with acute or convalescent COVID-19. Here the chain combines TRBV6-5 and TRBJ1-1, and TRBD1 may be the D gene, going by 5 matching bases. Sequenced: peripheral blood. The DNA sequence is TGTGCCAGCACAGTAATGGGGCTGAACACTGAAGCTTTCTTT. Its translation is CASTVMGLNTEAFF.